These 26 T cell receptor beta chains were all obtained from the same sample, sequenced in a study of CD8 T cells in ankylosing spondylitis (dated by TCRdb to between 2016 and 2019). What the work shows at the level of the full study, not this receptor alone: Blood from ankylosing spondylitis patients appeared to be characterized by a TCR beta motif composed of eight highly homologous amino acid variants.

Their antigens remain unidentified. Libraries were constructed by 5' RACE. The sequencing machine was an Illumina HiSeq 2500. TCRdb took the public reads, trimmed them with fastp at Q25, ran MiXCR for clone calling and kept in-frame beta chains. Here each entry gathers all rows of one CDR3 protein and keeps the most common genes and DNA. The sample table holds around 540,000 distinct CDR3 sequences, of which about an eighth were seen once. The ten largest clonotypes hold over 6.5% of the sample. The source material was blood, either unsorted or a sorted T cell fraction (not recorded which). These receptors were taken from a male donor with ankylosing spondylitis.

This clonotype appeared a few times. The rearrangement uses TRBV20-1 and TRBJ2-3, with D unclear. V was cut by 7 bases and J by 5 bases, with 10 bases left in between. CDR3 length equals 11 residues. Germline lookup yields CDR1 DFQATT and CDR2 SNEGSKA (reference sequence). The CDR3 DNA is TGCAGTGTCGAACAGCTAGATACGCAGTATTTT. Residues: CSVEQLDTQYF.

V usage is TRBV7-8 and J usage is TRBJ2-5; the match to TRBD2 covers 7 bases. V shed 0 bases, J shed 3 bases, and the junction held 10 bases outside the gene matches. The CDR3 sequence is 17 residues long. Germline V lookup: CDR1 SGHVS, CDR2 FQNEAQ. The CDR3 spells CASSLALIGGTEETQYF. The DNA of the CDR3 is TGTGCCAGCAGCTTAGCGCTAATCGGGGGGACGGAAGAGACCCAGTACTTC.

This clonotype was observed many times. The J gene is TRBJ1-6, the V gene TRBV12-3 or TRBV12-4; D is undetermined. V lost 8 bases and J lost 7, with 18 bases in between. This CDR3 region has 15 residues. CDR3 nucleotides: TGTGCCAGCGTCGGAAGCGAGACGGGGAATTCACCCCTCCACTTT. The encoded protein is CASVGSETGNSPLHF.

V usage is TRBV18 and J usage is TRBJ2-5, with a tentative D call TRBD2 (5 bases). The CDR3 is 15 amino acids. Per germline, CDR1 KGHSH and CDR2 LQKENI. V lost 5 bases and J lost 5, with 18 bases in between. For the CDR3, the DNA is TGTGCCAGCTCATCCAAGACAAACTGGAGGGAGACCCAGTACTTC. Its protein is CASSSKTNWRETQYF.

In this sample, this clonotype turned up a few times. The chain carries TRBV20-1 and TRBJ2-1; unclear D gene. Germline CDR1 reads DFQATT; CDR2 reads SNEGSKA (reference sequence). Trimming shortened V by 6 bases and J by 5 bases, and 17 bases separated the two germline ends. The CDR3 spans 14 residues. The CDR3 DNA sequence: TGCAGTGCCACCGGGTCCCCTGGCAACAATGAGCAGTTCTTC. As protein: CSATGSPGNNEQFF.

This clonotype was detected only a few times. The V and J genes are TRBV6-1 and TRBJ1-1; 9 bases line up with TRBD1. The J segment lost 4 bases and the V segment lost 7 bases, leaving 7 bases of the junction unmatched. The CDR3 consists of 14 residues. Germline V gene lookup returns CDR1 MNHNS and CDR2 SASEGT. The CDR3 here is CASNPGQGVTEAFF. CDR3 nucleotides: TGTGCCAGCAATCCGGGACAGGGTGTCACTGAAGCTTTCTTT.

The V call is TRBV18, the J call TRBJ2-1; D is perhaps TRBD1 or TRBD2 (5 bases each). The CDR3 is 17 amino acids. In germline, CDR1 is KGHSH, CDR2 LQKENI. V gave up 1 base and J gave up 2 bases, with 15 bases separating them. The CDR3 loop reads CASSPRARDPTYNEQFF. The CDR3 nucleotides are TGTGCCAGCTCACCACGGGCGAGGGACCCCACCTACAATGAGCAGTTCTTC.

The table lists this clonotype with a few counts. V is TRBV20-1 and J is TRBJ2-3, with 10 bases aligning to TRBD2. This CDR3 contains 15 residues. Germline-derived CDR1 and CDR2 are DFQATT and SNEGSKA (reference sequence). With V trimmed by 0 bases and J by 4 bases, 4 bases remained unmatched. The CDR3 protein is CSARESGRVADTQYF. In DNA form, the CDR3 reads TGCAGTGCTAGAGAAAGCGGGAGGGTGGCAGATACGCAGTATTTT.

The V and J genes are TRBV12-3 or TRBV12-4 and TRBJ1-2, with TRBD1 as a possible D gene (6 bases). The CDR3 has 15 amino acids. V lost 0 bases and J 8 bases, leaving 16 bases between the germline ends. The CDR3 spells CASSLAEVRGLGYTF. CDR3 coding DNA: TGTGCCAGCAGTTTAGCGGAGGTCAGGGGCTTGGGCTACACCTTC.

This clonotype was picked up a small number of times. V gene TRBV29-1 combines with J gene TRBJ2-3, with TRBD1 as a possible D gene (6 bases). Trimming stripped 3 bases from V and 9 bases from J, with 19 bases between. This CDR3 spans 14 amino acids. CDR1 SQVTM and CDR2 ANQGSEA come from the germline V gene. The CDR3 reads CSVENTTGEWTQYF. In DNA, the CDR3 is TGCAGCGTTGAGAACACGACAGGCGAATGGACGCAGTATTTT.

This clonotype was picked up a small number of times. The rearrangement uses TRBV20-1 and TRBJ1-4, with a possible D match to TRBD1 (6 bases). With 0 bases removed from V and 10 bases from J, the gap between germline ends came to 15 bases. CDR3 length equals 14 residues. Germline V CDR1 and CDR2: DFQATT, SNEGSKA (reference sequence). The CDR3: CSARDTGSLAKLFF. For the CDR3, the DNA is TGCAGTGCTAGAGATACAGGGTCCCTTGCAAAACTGTTTTTT.

J is TRBJ2-7 and V is TRBV5-5; 8 bases match TRBD2. The germline CDR1 and CDR2 sequences are SGHKS and YYEKEE (reference sequence). V shed 2 bases and J 1 base; nucleotides not matched to a gene: 5. CDR3 length: 15 amino acids. The CDR3 DNA reads TGTGCCAGCAGCTTAGTACCTAGCGGGTCCTACGAGCAGTACGTC. Amino acid sequence: CASSLVPSGSYEQYV.

This clonotype turned up a few times. J is TRBJ2-4 and V is TRBV25-1, with 8 bases lining up with TRBD1. CDR1 and CDR2 (germline): MGHDK, SYGVNS. The CDR3 covers 16 residues. Trimming removed 4 bases from V and 0 bases from J; junction bases left unmatched: 5. For the CDR3, the DNA is TGTGCCAGCAGTGGGGGACAGGACCTAGCCAAAAACATTCAGTACTTC. This codes for CASSGGQDLAKNIQYF.

This chain links TRBV2 with TRBJ2-1; TRBD2 aligns across 11 bases. The CDR3 runs 13 residues. The germline V gene encodes CDR1 SNHLY and CDR2 FYNNEI. The ends lost 4 bases at V and 10 bases at J; junction bases unmatched: 3. CDR3 in DNA: TGTGCCAGCAGTGGAGTAGCGGGAGGGGAGCAGTTCTTC. Its translation is CASSGVAGGEQFF.

A few counts support this clonotype. The CDR3 DNA sequence: TGTGCCAGCAGGAATAGGGGGACAGTGAACACCGGGGAGCTGTTTTTT. It is translated as CASRNRGTVNTGELFF. This rearrangement joins TRBV6-1 to TRBJ2-2; 7 nucleotides match TRBD1. CDR1 is MNHNS, CDR2 SASEGT, per germline. With V trimmed by 6 bases and J by 1 base, 8 bases remained unmatched. The CDR3 covers 16 residues.

This clonotype showed up just a few times. The chain employs TRBV5-5 and TRBJ1-4, with D tentatively TRBD1 (5 bases). The V gene's germline CDR1 is SGHKS and CDR2 YYEKEE (reference sequence). V was pared by 2 bases and J by 0 bases, with 5 bases between. The CDR3 sequence is 14 residues long. The CDR3 nucleotides read TGTGCCAGCAGCTTCAGGGCAACTAATGAAAAACTGTTTTTT. Amino acids: CASSFRATNEKLFF.

The chain joins TRBV20-1 to TRBJ1-1, with D unclear. The V gene's germline CDR1 is DFQATT and CDR2 SNEGSKA (reference sequence). The CDR3 length is 12 residues. V was cut by 4 bases and J by 1 base, with 7 bases left in between. The CDR3 region is CSANRKNTEAFF. CDR3 nucleotides: TGCAGTGCTAACCGGAAGAACACTGAAGCTTTCTTT.

The table lists this clonotype with a few counts. The chain joins TRBV15 to TRBJ1-3; D remains unclear. CDR1 is LNHNV and CDR2 is YYDKDF in the germline V gene (reference sequence). CDR3 length: 15 amino acids. V lost 3 bases and J 3 bases, leaving 12 bases between the germline ends. CDR3 sequence reads: CATSSLQGRGNTIYF. The CDR3 DNA sequence: TGTGCCACCAGCAGCCTCCAAGGCCGTGGAAACACCATATATTTT.

The table lists this clonotype with a few counts. This chain connects TRBV7-2 to TRBJ2-5; the D is unclear. Germline V lookup: CDR1 SGHTA, CDR2 FQGNSA. V shed 1 base and J shed 8 bases, with 17 bases lying between them. This CDR3 has 15 residues. CDR3 coding DNA: TGTGCCAGCAGCTTAGTGAGGCAGCACGTCGAAACCCAGTACTTC. Protein product: CASSLVRQHVETQYF.

This clonotype has only a few counts. The V gene is TRBV4-1, the J gene TRBJ2-3; TRBD2 matches 11 bases. There are 18 residues in the CDR3. V shed 0 bases and J 4 bases; nucleotides not matched to a gene: 9. Germline V gives CDR1 MGHRA, CDR2 YSYEKL. This CDR3 reads CASSQDRALAGDPDTQYF. The DNA for the CDR3 is TGCGCCAGCAGCCAAGATCGGGCACTAGCGGGAGACCCAGATACGCAGTATTTT.

This rearrangement joins TRBV20-1 to TRBJ2-7; weak D call: TRBD1 (6 bases). Germline CDR1 DFQATT, CDR2 SNEGSKA (reference sequence). The V end lost 3 bases, the J end lost 3 bases, and 12 bases lay between the germline ends. This CDR3 is 13 amino acids long. CDR3 DNA: TGCAGTGCTAGTGAGACAGGAGACTACGAGCAGTACTTC. Protein product: CSASETGDYEQYF.

Comment on this clonotype: A junction boundary mismatches the germline segment, possibly from a read error. The chain links TRBV20-1 to TRBJ2-5; the match to TRBD2 covers 7 bases. This CDR3 has 16 residues. Per the germline V gene, CDR1 is DFQATT and CDR2 is SNEGSKA (reference sequence). CDR3 sequence reads: CCARDWVAGEWGTQYF. DNA for the CDR3: TGCTGTGCTAGAGATTGGGTAGCGGGCGAATGGGGGACCCAGTACTTC.

There are a few counts of this clonotype. The J gene is TRBJ2-2, the V gene TRBV12-3 or TRBV12-4; D perhaps matches TRBD1 (5 bases). V was shortened by 7 bases and J by 1 base, with 10 bases between the two germline ends. The CDR3 extends over 14 amino acids. This CDR3 is CASKPTGNTGELFF. The CDR3, as DNA: TGTGCCAGCAAGCCTACAGGGAACACCGGGGAGCTGTTTTTT.

This clonotype was found a few times. The chain carries TRBV20-1 and TRBJ2-3; possibly TRBD2 for D (6 bases). Between the trimmed V and J ends, which lost 4 bases and 0 bases, there was a span of 11 bases. The CDR3 loop spans 14 amino acids. Germline V lookup: CDR1 DFQATT, CDR2 SNEGSKA (reference sequence). CDR3 sequence reads: CSAIRLASTDTQYF. The CDR3 DNA reads TGCAGTGCTATCCGGCTAGCGAGCACAGATACGCAGTATTTT.

This rearrangement joins TRBV2 to TRBJ2-3; D gene uncertain. The length of the CDR3 is 15 residues. Deletions cut 4 bases from V and 4 bases from J, with 15 bases between. CDR1 and CDR2 from the germline V gene are SNHLY and FYNNEI. The CDR3, as DNA: TGTGCCAGCAGTGTTTCCTATGAAGGCGCAGATACGCAGTATTTT. Translating it yields CASSVSYEGADTQYF.

The rearrangement joins TRBV6-5 to TRBJ1-2; D might be TRBD1 (5 bases). Germline loops: CDR1 MNHEY, CDR2 SVGAGI. Trimming removed 4 bases from V and 3 bases from J, with 12 bases in between. This CDR3 has 14 amino acids. The CDR3 region has the DNA TGTGCCAGCAGTTCAGGGCCGAGGGACTATGGCTACACCTTC. Translated: CASSSGPRDYGYTF.